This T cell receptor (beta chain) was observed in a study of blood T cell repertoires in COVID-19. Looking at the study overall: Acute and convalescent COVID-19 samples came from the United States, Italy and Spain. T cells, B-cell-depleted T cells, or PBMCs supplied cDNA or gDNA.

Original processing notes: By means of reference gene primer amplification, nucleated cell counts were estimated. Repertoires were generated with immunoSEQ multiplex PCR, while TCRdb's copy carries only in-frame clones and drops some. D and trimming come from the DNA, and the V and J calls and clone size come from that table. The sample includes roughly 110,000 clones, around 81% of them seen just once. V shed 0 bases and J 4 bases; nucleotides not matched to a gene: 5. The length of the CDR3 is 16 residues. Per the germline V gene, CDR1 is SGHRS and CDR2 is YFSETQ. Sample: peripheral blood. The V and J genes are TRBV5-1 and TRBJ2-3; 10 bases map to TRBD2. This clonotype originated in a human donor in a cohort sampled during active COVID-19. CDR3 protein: CASSLGIAGGADTQYF. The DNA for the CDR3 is TGCGCCAGCAGCTTGGGGATAGCGGGGGGTGCAGATACGCAGTATTTT.